This entry lists 32 T cell receptor beta chains sequenced from one sample in a study of control samples from healthy donors and cancer patients. The repertoire was sequenced with immunoSEQ multiplex PCR; TCRdb's copy has only in-frame clones and lacks some. The sample lists some 150,000 clones, around 90% occurring once. The sequencing input was blood. Every receptor here comes from a man aged 25 to 45 in good health.

The chain has TRBV9 and TRBJ2-1; 8 bases fit TRBD2. Germline V CDR1 and CDR2: SGDLS, YYNGEE. Germline trimming cut 4 bases from V and 0 bases from J; bases unmatched to any gene: 6. CDR3 length: 16 residues. CDR3 sequence reads: CASSYGLASSYNEQFF. The CDR3 coding sequence is TGTGCCAGCAGCTACGGACTAGCCAGCTCCTACAATGAGCAGTTCTTC.

This chain joins TRBV6-4 and TRBJ1-5; possibly TRBD1 for D (6 bases). V was trimmed by 10 bases and J by 1 base, leaving 14 bases between them. This CDR3 is 14 amino acids long. Looked up from germline, CDR1 is MRHNA and CDR2 is SNTAGT. The CDR3 here is CATKGGASNQPQHF. The CDR3 nucleotides are TGTGCCACCAAGGGGGGGGCGAGCAATCAGCCCCAGCATTTT.

The V and J genes are TRBV29-1 and TRBJ2-7; a weak D match, TRBD1 (6 bases). V shed 6 bases and J shed 3 bases, with 15 bases lying between them. Per the germline V gene, CDR1 is SQVTM and CDR2 is ANQGSEA. The CDR3 covers 13 residues. Written as DNA, the CDR3 is TGCAGCGTCCGCCGGGACACCGACTACGAGCAGTACTTC. It specifies CSVRRDTDYEQYF.

The V call is TRBV11-3, the J call TRBJ2-1; D is possibly TRBD2 (5 bases). The CDR3 covers 16 residues. Germline CDR1 reads SGHNT; CDR2 reads YENEEA. V was pared by 5 bases and J by 7 bases, with 21 bases between. CDR3 protein: CASSIRRVGDWNEQFF. The DNA for the CDR3 is TGTGCCAGCAGCATCCGCCGTGTGGGAGACTGGAATGAGCAGTTCTTC.

Of note for this clone: This sample includes further DNA sequences coding for the same CDR3. This chain uses TRBV18 with TRBJ2-5; 8 nucleotides line up with TRBD2. Germline V lookup: CDR1 KGHSH, CDR2 LQKENI. V lost 4 bases, J lost 4 bases, and 2 bases stayed unmatched. This CDR3 is built from 13 residues. The chain's CDR3 is CASSLLAGETQYF. CDR3 bases: TGTGCCAGCTCACTCCTAGCGGGAGAGACCCAGTACTTC.

CDR3 amino acids: CASSLATGIYEQYF. The CDR3 coding sequence is TGTGCCAGCAGCCTTGCAACAGGGATCTACGAGCAGTACTTC. This chain uses TRBV11-3 with TRBJ2-7, with D perhaps matching TRBD1 (6 bases). The CDR3 has 14 amino acids. V shed 5 bases and J shed 3 bases, with 14 bases lying between them. Germline V gene lookup returns CDR1 SGHNT and CDR2 YENEEA.

The rearrangement uses TRBV6-2 or TRBV6-3 and TRBJ2-1; TRBD2 matches at 8 bases. The CDR3 sequence is 17 residues long. The V segment lost 0 bases and the J segment 8 bases; nucleotides outside the gene matches: 12. Germline CDR1 reads MNHEY; CDR2 reads SVGEGT. CDR3 protein: CASSYSMITEAGDEQFF. CDR3 nucleotide sequence: TGTGCCAGCAGTTACTCGATGATAACGGAAGCGGGGGATGAGCAGTTCTTC.

The V and J genes are TRBV7-2 and TRBJ2-3, with 13 bases aligning to TRBD2. The CDR3 consists of 16 residues. J was trimmed by 5 bases and V by 3 bases; bases with no gene match: 5. Germline CDR1 is SGHTA and CDR2 is FQGNSA. The CDR3 loop reads CASSFTSGGAKDTQYF. CDR3 nucleotides: TGTGCCAGCAGCTTCACTAGCGGGGGGGCTAAAGATACGCAGTATTTT.

The V and J genes are TRBV18 and TRBJ2-2; D is ambiguous. Germline assignment: CDR1 KGHSH and CDR2 LQKENI. Trimming left V 0 bases short and J 6 bases short, with 8 bases between. This CDR3 has 14 residues. CDR3 coding DNA: TGTGCCAGCTCACCACCGTTGTTGTCCGGGGAGCTGTTTTTT. Translation: CASSPPLLSGELFF.

The chain links TRBV14 to TRBJ1-4, with 7 bases aligning to TRBD1. CDR1 is SGHDN and CDR2 is FVKESK in the germline V gene. Trimming removed 1 base from V and 7 bases from J; junction bases left unmatched: 3. The CDR3 runs 14 residues. The CDR3 region has the DNA TGTGCCAGCAGCCAAGGCCAGGGGGTTGAAAAACTGTTTTTT. Its translation is CASSQGQGVEKLFF. Looking up the rest from reference TRBV14 and TRBJ1-4 gives the full variable domain: EAGVTQFPSHSVIEKGQTVTLRCDPISGHDNLYWYRRVMGKEIKFLLHFVKESKQDESGMPNNRFLAERTGGTYSTLKVQPAELEDSGVYFCASSQGQGVEKLFFGSGTQLSVL.

As DNA, the CDR3 is TGCGCCAGCAGCATGGACAATCCCTCTGGAAACACCATATATTTT. It encodes CASSMDNPSGNTIYF. The genes are TRBV5-1 and TRBJ1-3, with a tentative D call TRBD1 (5 bases). Germline CDR1 reads SGHRS; CDR2 reads YFSETQ. The CDR3 runs 15 residues. Trimming shortened V by 4 bases and J by 0 bases, and 11 bases separated the two germline ends. The full variable domain, with the rest looked up from reference TRBV5-1 and TRBJ1-3, is KAGVTQTPRYLIKTRGQQVTLSCSPISGHRSVSWYQQTPGQGLQFLFEYFSETQRNKGNFPGRFSGRQFSNSRSEMNVSTLELGDSALYLCASSMDNPSGNTIYFGEGSWLTVV.

The chain has TRBV7-2 and TRBJ1-5; D perhaps matches TRBD1 (6 bases). Germline V lookup: CDR1 SGHTA, CDR2 FQGNSA. This CDR3 is built from 14 residues. The V end was cut by 5 bases, the J end by 3 bases, with 11 bases between. The CDR3 reads CASSTTGNNQPQHF. DNA for the CDR3: TGTGCCAGCAGCACAACAGGGAACAATCAGCCCCAGCATTTT.

The chain employs TRBV19 and TRBJ2-1; 7 bases match TRBD2. V trimming: 0 bases; J trimming: 5 bases; junction bases outside the gene matches: 1. The CDR3 contains 14 residues. Germline V gives CDR1 LNHDA, CDR2 SQIVND (reference sequence). The CDR3 here is CASSIEGRDNEQFF. In DNA form, the CDR3 reads TGTGCCAGTAGTATAGAAGGGAGGGACAATGAGCAGTTCTTC.

J is TRBJ2-2 and V is TRBV24-1, with TRBD2 as a possible D gene (5 bases). There are 15 residues in the CDR3. Looked up from germline, CDR1 is KGHDR and CDR2 is SFDVKD. Trimming stripped 4 bases from V and 0 bases from J, with 8 bases between. The CDR3 sequence is CATSEAGTNTGELFF. The DNA of the CDR3 is TGTGCCACCAGTGAGGCGGGCACGAACACCGGGGAGCTGTTTTTT.

This chain connects TRBV7-9 to TRBJ2-1; a possible D gene is TRBD2 (6 bases). Germline lookup yields CDR1 SEHNR and CDR2 FQNEAQ (reference sequence). The CDR3 is 16 amino acids. V lost 5 bases and J 5 bases, leaving 19 bases between the germline ends. CDR3 sequence (DNA): TGTGCCAGCAGCCCGGGGGTGGGGAATGCAAACAATGAGCAGTTCTTC. Residues: CASSPGVGNANNEQFF.

The V gene is TRBV11-2, the J gene TRBJ2-7; 7 bases are shared with TRBD2. The V segment lost 7 bases and the J segment 3 bases; nucleotides outside the gene matches: 6. The CDR3 covers 13 residues. CDR1 and CDR2 from the germline V gene are SGHAT and FQNNGV. The CDR3 loop is CASMPLAHYEQYF. The CDR3 nucleotides read TGTGCCAGCATGCCACTAGCGCACTACGAGCAGTACTTC.

The chain carries TRBV7-3 and TRBJ2-5; no reliable D call. Germline values: CDR1 SGHTA, CDR2 FQGTGA. V lost 4 bases to trimming and J lost 1 base, with 7 bases between them. The CDR3 length is 13 residues. This chain's CDR3 is CASSSVPQETQYF. CDR3 DNA: TGTGCCAGCAGCTCCGTCCCCCAAGAGACCCAGTACTTC.

V and J are TRBV14 and TRBJ2-1, with D uncertain. CDR3 length: 13 amino acids. Per the germline V gene, CDR1 is SGHDN and CDR2 is FVKESK. The V and J ends lost 9 bases and 0 bases respectively, with 9 bases between them. CDR3 in DNA: TGTGCCAGTTCCGCGAGCTCCTACAATGAGCAGTTCTTC. It is translated as CASSASSYNEQFF.

A few counts support this clone. This chain joins TRBV6-2 or TRBV6-3 and TRBJ2-6; D is possibly TRBD2 (6 bases). There are 12 residues in the CDR3. Germline loops: CDR1 MNHEY, CDR2 SVGEGT. V gave up 7 bases and J gave up 9 bases, with 10 bases separating them. The chain's CDR3 is CASTPGSNVLTF. The CDR3 DNA reads as TGTGCCAGCACCCCCGGGAGCAACGTCCTGACTTTC.

The chain uses TRBV24-1 and TRBJ2-1, with TRBD1 identical over 11 bases. After removal of 4 bases from V and 9 bases from J, the junction contained 7 bases not matched to a gene. In germline, CDR1 is KGHDR, CDR2 SFDVKD. The CDR3 is 15 residues long. CDR3 coding DNA: TGTGCCACCAGTGACGGACAGGGGGCAAATCGTGAGCAGTTCTTC. It codes for CATSDGQGANREQFF.

This chain uses TRBV12-3 or TRBV12-4 with TRBJ2-2, with D maybe TRBD2 (6 bases). The CDR3 has 13 amino acids. V lost 5 bases, J lost 6 bases, and 10 bases lay in between. The CDR3 nucleotides are TGTGCCAGCAGTCTGGGGGGACCCGGGGAGCTGTTTTTT. The encoded protein is CASSLGGPGELFF.

V gene TRBV6-5 combines with J gene TRBJ1-1; no definite D call. Germline V gives CDR1 MNHEY, CDR2 SVGAGI. Trimming stripped 5 bases from V and 1 base from J, with 11 bases between. This CDR3 region has 14 residues. CDR3 nucleotides: TGTGCCAGCAGTCGACGGCCAGGGAACACTGAAGCTTTCTTT. Residues: CASSRRPGNTEAFF.

V gene TRBV6-5 combines with J gene TRBJ2-3; tentative D call: TRBD2 (6 bases). Germline assignment: CDR1 MNHEY and CDR2 SVGAGI. The CDR3 runs 13 residues. The germline V and J ends were trimmed by 9 bases and 1 base, with 11 bases remaining between them. The CDR3 sequence is CARSGLRTDTQYF. CDR3 sequence (DNA): TGTGCCAGGTCGGGACTCCGCACAGATACGCAGTATTTT.

The chain joins TRBV7-3 to TRBJ1-6; 7 bases are shared with TRBD1. CDR1 and CDR2 (germline): SGHTA, FQGTGA. The CDR3 sequence is 14 residues long. The trim removed 5 bases at V and 8 bases at J, leaving 6 bases unmatched. CDR3 region: CASSMTGNDSPLHF. In nucleotides, the CDR3 is TGTGCCAGCAGCATGACAGGGAATGATTCACCCCTCCACTTT. The whole variable domain, filled in from reference TRBV7-3 and TRBJ1-6, reads GAGVSQTPSNKVTEKGKYVELRCDPISGHTALYWYRQSLGQGPEFLIYFQGTGAADDSGLPNDRFFAVRPEGSVSTLKIQRTERGDSAVYLCASSMTGNDSPLHFGNGTRLTVT.

CDR3 nucleotide sequence: TGTGCCAGCAAGGAAGGTTATAGCAATCAGCCCCAGCATTTT. Translation: CASKEGYSNQPQHF. The chain couples TRBV6-5 to TRBJ1-5; D is unclear. V gave up 7 bases and J gave up 0 bases, with 10 bases separating them. The CDR3 sequence is 14 residues long. Germline V gives CDR1 MNHEY, CDR2 SVGAGI.

Note on this clone: Its ends do not fully match the called genes, so a read error is possible. The gene calls are TRBV6-1 and TRBJ2-1; no clear D gene. Per the germline V gene, CDR1 is MNHNS and CDR2 is SASEGT. This CDR3 is 13 amino acids long. The CDR3 sequence: CASTEFLGNEQFF. The CDR3 bases are TGTGCCAGCACTGAATTCCTTGGCAATGAGCAGTTCTTC.

The chain carries TRBV19 and TRBJ2-5; TRBD2 aligns across 8 bases. In germline, CDR1 is LNHDA, CDR2 SQIVND (reference sequence). After removal of 5 bases from V and 5 bases from J, the junction contained 10 bases not matched to a gene. The CDR3 is made up of 15 amino acids. The CDR3 DNA reads TGTGCCAGTAGTGTCACTAGCGGTGGGGGGGAGACCCAGTACTTC. Translation: CASSVTSGGGETQYF.

This clone was seen just once. V gene TRBV7-3 combines with J gene TRBJ2-7; TRBD1 might be the D (6 bases). The CDR3 extends over 14 amino acids. Germline CDR1 is SGHTA and CDR2 is FQGTGA. Trimming cost V 2 bases and J 5 bases, with 13 bases left between them. The CDR3 DNA reads TGTGCCAGCAGCTTAGGCAGGGGCGGCAACGAGCAGTACTTC. Protein sequence: CASSLGRGGNEQYF.

The V gene is TRBV29-1, the J gene TRBJ1-2; D not resolved. V was cut by 4 bases and J by 5 bases, with 17 bases left in between. Germline-derived CDR1 and CDR2 are SQVTM and ANQGSEA. The CDR3 is made up of 14 amino acids. The CDR3 loop reads CSVGLKAPPYGYTF. CDR3 bases: TGCAGCGTTGGGCTAAAGGCCCCCCCTTATGGCTACACCTTC.

The chain uses TRBV25-1 and TRBJ2-7, with 9 bases fitting TRBD1. The CDR3 covers 14 residues. CDR1 MGHDK and CDR2 SYGVNS come from the germline V gene. J gave up 4 bases and V 3 bases, and 4 bases lay outside the gene matches. The CDR3 sequence: CASSDGTGMYEQYF. The CDR3 nucleotides read TGTGCCAGCAGTGACGGGACAGGGATGTACGAGCAGTACTTC.

This clone was recorded only once. The chain combines TRBV7-9 with TRBJ2-2, with 8 bases fitting TRBD2. The germline gives CDR1 SEHNR, CDR2 FQNEAQ (reference sequence). CDR3 length: 16 amino acids. The trim removed 0 bases at V and 7 bases at J, leaving 7 bases unmatched. CDR3 in DNA: TGTGCCAGCAGCTTAGCTGCCGGACTAGCTGTCGGGGAGCTGTTTTTT. Its translation is CASSLAAGLAVGELFF.

J is TRBJ2-7 and V is TRBV10-3, with 9 bases fitting TRBD1. The CDR3 is made up of 12 amino acids. V trimming: 7 bases; J trimming: 6 bases; junction bases outside the gene matches: 4. The germline V gene encodes CDR1 ENHRY and CDR2 SYGVKD. The CDR3 DNA is TGTGCCATCATGCCGACAGGGGGCGAGCAGTACTTC. Translating it yields CAIMPTGGEQYF.